This TCR beta chain appears in the sequencing data of a study of CD8+ T cells in alopecia areata. The study, taken as a whole, reports: Sequenced scalp T cells also include alphabeta T cells resident in normal skin. Higher clonality was seen in lesional scalp than in normal scalp, especially in alopecia totalis/universalis. TCR sharing across patients was less clear than in mice, possibly HLA-related.

Starting from PBMCs, sorting isolated CD4+ and CD8+ T cells. It was cDNA, reverse transcribed from extracted RNA, that served as the sequencing template. The table came from immunoSEQ multiplex PCR; TCRdb's copy has only in-frame clones and leaves some out. This table holds about 150,000 clones, 50% to 65% found once. A remark on this clone: Its specificity is not known.

Material: CD4+ T cells sorted from blood. The sequence came from a human donor in good health.

Written as DNA, the CDR3 is TGTGCCAGCAGCGTCAGGGGCGTGGGGAAGGAGGCTTTCTTT. This gives the protein CASSVRGVGKEAFF. The chain joins TRBV25-1 to TRBJ1-1; TRBD1 is a possible D gene (6 bases). The length of the CDR3 is 14 residues. V lost 6 bases and J 11 bases, leaving 22 bases between the germline ends. Per the germline V gene, CDR1 is MGHDK and CDR2 is SYGVNS.